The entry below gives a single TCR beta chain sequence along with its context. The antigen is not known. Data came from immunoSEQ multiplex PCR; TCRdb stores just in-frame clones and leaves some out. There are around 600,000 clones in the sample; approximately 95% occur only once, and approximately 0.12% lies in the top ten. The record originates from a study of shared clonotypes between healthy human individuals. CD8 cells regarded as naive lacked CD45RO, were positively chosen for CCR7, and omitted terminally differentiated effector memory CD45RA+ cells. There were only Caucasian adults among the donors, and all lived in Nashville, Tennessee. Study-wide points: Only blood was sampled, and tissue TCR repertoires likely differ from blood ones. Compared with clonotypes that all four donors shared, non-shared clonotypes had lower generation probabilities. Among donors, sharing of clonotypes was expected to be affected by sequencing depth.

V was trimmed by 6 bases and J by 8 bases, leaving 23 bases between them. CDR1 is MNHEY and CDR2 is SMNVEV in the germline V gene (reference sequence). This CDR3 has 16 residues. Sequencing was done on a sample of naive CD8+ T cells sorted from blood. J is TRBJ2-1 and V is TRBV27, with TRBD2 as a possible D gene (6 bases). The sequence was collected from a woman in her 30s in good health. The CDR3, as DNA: TGTGCCAGCAGCACATCCGGGACTCTCTCCGGCGATGAGCAGTTCTTC. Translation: CASSTSGTLSGDEQFF.